This T cell receptor (beta chain) emerged from a study of blood T cell repertoires in COVID-19. Generated by immunoSEQ multiplex PCR, the TCRdb table keeps only in-frame clones and is missing some. The data show 200,000 to 250,000 clones, with 80% to 85% seen just once and approximately 6.5% held by the top ten. Participants, roughly 18 to 90 years old, spanned under 30 US areas. Clinical history reported by participants formed the basis on which cohorts were assigned. Trimming took 5 bases from V and 6 from J; bases not matched to a gene: 14. CDR1 and CDR2 (germline): SEHNR, FQNEAQ (reference sequence). The CDR3 loop spans 17 amino acids.

Sequencing was performed on PBMCs or T cells enriched from blood (not recorded which). The chain has TRBV7-9 and TRBJ2-1; TRBD2 matches 9 bases. The receptor comes from a middle-aged woman who had recovered from COVID-19. The CDR3 sequence is CASSPRIAGVRGNEQFF. The DNA for the CDR3 is TGTGCCAGCAGCCCCCGTATAGCGGGAGTCCGGGGCAATGAGCAGTTCTTC.